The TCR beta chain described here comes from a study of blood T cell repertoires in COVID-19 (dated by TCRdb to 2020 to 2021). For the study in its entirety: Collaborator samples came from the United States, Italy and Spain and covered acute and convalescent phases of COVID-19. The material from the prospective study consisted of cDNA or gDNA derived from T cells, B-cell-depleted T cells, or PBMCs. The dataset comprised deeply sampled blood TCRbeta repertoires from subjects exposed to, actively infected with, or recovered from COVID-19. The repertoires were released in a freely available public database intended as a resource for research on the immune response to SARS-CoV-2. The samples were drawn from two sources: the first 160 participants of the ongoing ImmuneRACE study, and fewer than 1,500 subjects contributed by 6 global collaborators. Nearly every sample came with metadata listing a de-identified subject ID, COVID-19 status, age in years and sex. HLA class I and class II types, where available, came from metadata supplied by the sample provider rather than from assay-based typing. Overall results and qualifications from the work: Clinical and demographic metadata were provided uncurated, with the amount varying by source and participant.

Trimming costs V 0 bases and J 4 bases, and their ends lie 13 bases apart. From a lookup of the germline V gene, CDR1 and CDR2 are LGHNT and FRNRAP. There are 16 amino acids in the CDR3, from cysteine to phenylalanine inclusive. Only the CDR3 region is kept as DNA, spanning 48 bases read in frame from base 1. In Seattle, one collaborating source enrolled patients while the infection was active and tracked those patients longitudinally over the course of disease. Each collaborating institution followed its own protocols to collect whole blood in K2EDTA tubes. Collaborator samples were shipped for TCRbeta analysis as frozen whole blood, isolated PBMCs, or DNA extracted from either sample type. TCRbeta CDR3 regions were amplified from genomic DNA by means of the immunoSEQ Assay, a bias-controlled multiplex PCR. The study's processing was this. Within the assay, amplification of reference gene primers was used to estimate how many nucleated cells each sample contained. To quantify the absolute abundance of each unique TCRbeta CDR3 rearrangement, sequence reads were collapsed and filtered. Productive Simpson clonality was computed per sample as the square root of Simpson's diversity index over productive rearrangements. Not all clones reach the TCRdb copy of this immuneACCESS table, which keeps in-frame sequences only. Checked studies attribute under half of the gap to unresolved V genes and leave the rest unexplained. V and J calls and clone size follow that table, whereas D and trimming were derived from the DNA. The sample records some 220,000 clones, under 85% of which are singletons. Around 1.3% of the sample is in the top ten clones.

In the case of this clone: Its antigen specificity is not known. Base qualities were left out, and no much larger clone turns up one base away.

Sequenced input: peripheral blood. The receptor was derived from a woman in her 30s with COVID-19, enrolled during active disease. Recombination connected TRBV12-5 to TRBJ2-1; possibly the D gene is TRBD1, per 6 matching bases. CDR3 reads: CASGLVLDRKYNEQFF. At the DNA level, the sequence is TGTGCTAGTGGTTTGGTACTGGACAGAAAATACAATGAGCAGTTCTTC.